This T cell receptor beta chain was documented in a study of cytomegalovirus exposure and HLA in healthy donors. General study findings and limits: On later analysis, the bulk of CMV-associated TCR beta chains appeared to be HLA-restricted.

As for this clone: The antigen is undetermined.

The CDR3 length is 14 residues. The V end lost 4 bases, the J end lost 0 bases, and 11 bases lay between the germline ends. CDR1 is SGHDT, CDR2 YYEEEE, per germline. This PCR relied on a set of 60 Vbeta primers and 13 Jbeta primers. Sequencing used immunoSEQ multiplex PCR; TCRdb keeps in-frame clones, though not all of them. The sample has 75,000 to 95,000 clones, 69% seen once. The rearrangement joins TRBV5-6 to TRBJ2-7; tentatively, D is TRBD1 (5 bases). The clonotype was recovered from a man between 45 and 60 years old in good health and CMV-seronegative. The material sequenced was PBMCs. The CDR3 reads CASSRSGPSYEQYF. CDR3 nucleotide sequence: TGTGCCAGCAGCCGATCAGGGCCCTCCTACGAGCAGTACTTC.